Given below is one T cell receptor beta chain in context. This record comes from a study of blood T cell repertoires in COVID-19. TCRdb's table, derived via immunoSEQ multiplex PCR, lists solely in-frame clones and lacks some. The sample yields about 100,000 clones, over 75% seen once. Sequenced material: peripheral blood. This clonotype originated in a woman between 65 and 79 years old with acute or convalescent COVID-19.

CDR3 sequence: CASRPTGSSYNSPLHF. In nucleotides, the CDR3 is TGTGCCAGCAGACCTACCGGTAGCTCCTATAATTCACCCCTCCACTTT. The chain recombines TRBV28 with TRBJ1-6; D is undetermined. From germline, CDR1 is MDHEN and CDR2 SYDVKM. This CDR3 contains 16 residues. V dropped 6 bases and J dropped 0 bases, with 12 bases sitting between them.